This T cell receptor beta chain was sequenced in a study of T-cell memory formation after mild COVID-19. Looked up from germline, CDR1 is KGHDR and CDR2 is SFDVKD. This CDR3 comprises 14 residues. V was pared by 7 bases and J by 2 bases, with 11 bases between. In TCRdb, the 5' RACE reads were re-called with MiXCR into one record per CDR3 protein. Counted here are hundreds of thousands of distinct CDR3 sequences, roughly 17% occurring once; the ten biggest clones make up about 11%. The sample comprised PBMCs or a T cell subset sorted from them (not recorded which). This chain joins TRBV24-1 and TRBJ2-4, with D unclear. This TCR derives from an adult woman who had mild COVID-19 (a few samples of this study predate the infection). Cell type and time point are not known. CDR3 protein: CATRITATKNIQYF. The CDR3 DNA reads TGTGCCACCAGAATCACAGCCACCAAAAACATTCAGTACTTC.